A single sample is the source of the 17 T cell receptor beta chains below, sequenced in a study of identical twins. TCRdb re-called the 5' RACE reads through MiXCR, storing one row per CDR3 protein. The table includes fewer than 450,000 distinct CDR3 sequences, approximately 10% detected once. The specimen sequenced was naive T cells sorted from blood. Source of these receptors: a woman between 45 and 60 years old in good health.

V and J are TRBV6-1 and TRBJ2-7; D is perhaps TRBD2 (5 bases). Trimming removed 1 base from V and 3 bases from J, with 13 bases in between. CDR1 is MNHNS and CDR2 is SASEGT in the germline V gene. This CDR3 is built from 15 residues. CDR3 bases: TGTGCCAGCAGTGAAGGAGCAGCGGACTTCTACGAGCAGTACGTC. Translation gives CASSEGAADFYEQYV.

This clonotype was found a few times. The chain carries TRBV10-3 and TRBJ2-3, with 7 bases that match TRBD2. The CDR3 extends over 15 amino acids. The J segment lost 0 bases and the V segment lost 4 bases, leaving 4 bases of the junction unmatched. In germline, CDR1 is ENHRY, CDR2 SYGVKD. This chain's CDR3 is CAISGEAGSTDTQYF. The DNA for the CDR3 is TGTGCCATCAGTGGGGAAGCGGGGAGCACAGATACGCAGTATTTT.

V usage is TRBV19 and J usage is TRBJ2-6; D is possibly TRBD1 (6 bases). Germline V gene sequence: CDR1 LNHDA, CDR2 SQIVND (reference sequence). V was pared by 6 bases and J by 0 bases, with 6 bases between. This CDR3 contains 14 residues. The CDR3 bases are TGTGCCAGTAGGGACAGCTCTGGGGCCAACGTCCTGACTTTC. This codes for CASRDSSGANVLTF.

The V and J genes are TRBV5-1 and TRBJ2-1, with TRBD2 matching 8 bases. Looked up from germline, CDR1 is SGHRS and CDR2 is YFSETQ. V lost 1 base to trimming and J lost 6 bases; unmatched junction nucleotides: 6. The CDR3 totals 15 residues. The CDR3 here is CASSLRSGGVNEQFF. In DNA, the CDR3 is TGCGCCAGCAGCTTGCGCTCGGGGGGGGTCAATGAGCAGTTCTTC. Full variable domain (remainder filled in from reference TRBV5-1 and TRBJ2-1): KAGVTQTPRYLIKTRGQQVTLSCSPISGHRSVSWYQQTPGQGLQFLFEYFSETQRNKGNFPGRFSGRQFSNSRSEMNVSTLELGDSALYLCASSLRSGGVNEQFFGPGTRLTVL.

The chain recombines TRBV27 with TRBJ2-7, with TRBD2 matching over 13 bases. CDR3 length equals 14 residues. Trimming at V came to 4 bases and at J to 5 bases, leaving 2 bases not matched to a gene. CDR1 MNHEY and CDR2 SMNVEV come from the germline V gene (reference sequence). CDR3 coding DNA: TGTGCCAGCAGTTGGACTAGCGGGAGCCACGAGCAGTACTTC. Translation: CASSWTSGSHEQYF.

In this sample, this clonotype turned up many times. The V gene is TRBV11-2, the J gene TRBJ2-2; D gene ambiguous. Deletions cut 5 bases from V and 5 bases from J, with 18 bases between. The CDR3 consists of 16 residues. In germline, CDR1 is SGHAT, CDR2 FQNNGV. The CDR3 nucleotides are TGTGCCAGCAGCCACATTCGACGAACACAGACCGGGGAGCTGTTTTTT. This translates into CASSHIRRTQTGELFF.

The rearrangement joins TRBV2 to TRBJ2-2; a weak D match, TRBD1 (8 bases). Trimming took off 7 bases at V and 3 bases at J, with 21 bases between the two ends. The germline CDR1 and CDR2 sequences are SNHLY and FYNNEI. The CDR3 runs to 17 residues. The CDR3 is CASIPVGGTGYTGELFF. The CDR3 region has the DNA TGTGCCAGCATACCCGTGGGGGGGACAGGCTACACCGGGGAGCTGTTTTTT. The whole variable domain, filled in from reference TRBV2 and TRBJ2-2, reads EPEVTQTPSHQVTQMGQEVILRCVPISNHLYFYWYRQILGQKVEFLVSFYNNEISEKSEIFDDQFSVERPDGSNFTLKIRSTKLEDSAMYFCASIPVGGTGYTGELFFGEGSRLTVL.

This clonotype was seen a few times. This chain joins TRBV20-1 and TRBJ2-7; TRBD2 aligns across 12 bases. Germline CDR1 and CDR2: DFQATT and SNEGSKA (reference sequence). The CDR3 sequence is 16 residues long. V lost 0 bases to trimming and J lost 5 bases; unmatched junction nucleotides: 8. CDR3 nucleotide sequence: TGCAGTGCTAGAGAGGCTAGCGGGAGGGTTACGCACGAGCAGTACTTC. It yields the protein CSAREASGRVTHEQYF.

This clonotype came up a few times. V is TRBV7-6 and J is TRBJ2-3, with TRBD1 as a possible D gene (5 bases). The CDR3 runs to 16 residues. Germline loops: CDR1 SGHVS, CDR2 FNYEAQ. V shed 5 bases and J shed 3 bases, with 18 bases lying between them. Written as DNA, the CDR3 is TGTGCCAGCAGCCCCAAAGCAGGGAAGGGGACAGATACGCAGTATTTT. This codes for CASSPKAGKGTDTQYF.

This clonotype has a handful of counts. This chain joins TRBV20-1 and TRBJ1-1; D is unresolved. This CDR3 comprises 14 residues. The V end lost 3 bases, the J end lost 1 base, and 12 bases lay between the germline ends. The germline V gene encodes CDR1 DFQATT and CDR2 SNEGSKA (reference sequence). This chain's CDR3 is CSASTPNGNTEAFF. In nucleotides, the CDR3 is TGCAGTGCTAGTACTCCGAATGGGAACACTGAAGCTTTCTTT.

This clonotype was observed a handful of times. The chain uses TRBV7-2 and TRBJ2-1, with D possibly TRBD1 on 5 matching bases. Germline V gene data show CDR1 as SGHTA and CDR2 as FQGNSA. V shed 1 base and J shed 7 bases, with 11 bases lying between them. The CDR3 is made up of 14 amino acids. CDR3 DNA: TGTGCCAGCAGCTTAGAAGGCAGGGTAAATGAGCAGTTCTTC. It codes for CASSLEGRVNEQFF.

This clonotype showed up many times. This sequence joins TRBV29-1 and TRBJ2-5, with D possibly being TRBD1 or TRBD2 (5 bases each). V was cut by 4 bases and J by 5 bases, with 14 bases left in between. Germline-derived CDR1 and CDR2 are SQVTM and ANQGSEA. The CDR3 length is 13 residues. Here the CDR3 reads CSVGGGKGETQYF. As DNA, the CDR3 is TGCAGCGTTGGTGGGGGAAAGGGTGAGACCCAGTACTTC. Drawing the rest from reference TRBV29-1 and TRBJ2-5, the complete variable domain is SAVISQKPSRDICQRGTSLTIQCQVDSQVTMMFWYRQQPGQSLTLIATANQGSEATYESGFVIDKFPISRPNLTFSTLTVSNMSPEDSSIYLCSVGGGKGETQYFGPGTRLLVL.

This clonotype occurred many times. The rearrangement joins TRBV25-1 to TRBJ2-1; D may be TRBD2 (6 bases). CDR1 MGHDK and CDR2 SYGVNS come from the germline V gene. V gave up 2 bases and J gave up 0 bases, with 8 bases separating them. CDR3 size: 15 residues. DNA for the CDR3: TGTGCCAGCAGTGAAGCGGGGAGCTCCTACAATGAGCAGTTCTTC. Amino acids: CASSEAGSSYNEQFF.

This clonotype was counted many times. The CDR3 DNA sequence: TGTGCCAGCAGTGTGACAGGGCCCTGGGGGCAGTACGTC. The encoded protein is CASSVTGPWGQYV. This sequence joins TRBV12-3 or TRBV12-4 and TRBJ2-7; 7 nucleotides agree with TRBD1. The CDR3 totals 13 residues. Trimming removed 5 bases from V and 9 bases from J; junction bases left unmatched: 10.

V gene TRBV12-3 or TRBV12-4 combines with J gene TRBJ2-1; perhaps TRBD1 as D (6 bases). V lost 5 bases to trimming and J lost 10 bases, with 12 bases between them. The CDR3 runs 12 residues. The CDR3 sequence is CASSLKGTEQFF. Here the CDR3 DNA reads TGTGCCAGCAGTCTCAAAGGGACAGAGCAGTTCTTC.

This clonotype was seen many times. This rearrangement joins TRBV12-3 or TRBV12-4 to TRBJ2-2, with D unresolved. There are 14 residues in the CDR3. V gave up 5 bases and J gave up 6 bases, with 13 bases separating them. The CDR3 DNA sequence: TGTGCCAGCAGTCCTACGACGGTTTCCGGGGAGCTGTTTTTT. This codes for CASSPTTVSGELFF.

This chain connects TRBV6-6 to TRBJ2-5, with 12 bases that match TRBD1. This CDR3 region has 15 residues. Germline values: CDR1 MNHNY, CDR2 SVGAGI (reference sequence). V trimming: 8 bases; J trimming: 5 bases; junction bases outside the gene matches: 9. This CDR3 reads CASGGTGGWGETQYF. The CDR3 nucleotides read TGTGCCAGCGGAGGGACAGGGGGCTGGGGGGAGACCCAGTACTTC.